The rows below give T cell receptor beta chains drawn from one sample of a study of T cells in Graves' hyperthyroidism and ophthalmopathy. TCRdb re-called the multiplex PCR reads through MiXCR, storing one row per CDR3 protein. The table has hundreds of thousands of distinct CDR3 sequences, around 39% seen once. Sequenced: blood. The receptors come from a man aged 18 to 30 with Graves' hyperthyroidism. Both conserved end residues are trimmed from each CDR3. The order of the fields is V gene, CDR3 protein.

>TRBV19
ASSPLRGADQPQH
>TRBV7-6
ASSLAGTLTVETQY
>TRBV20-1
SGRRETQY
>TRBV20-1
SARPLGGANSPLH
>TRBV19
ASTIVRGTSNQPQH
>TRBV4-1
ASSQVEGGEQY
>TRBV10-3
AISESGGESNQPQH
>TRBV20-1
SAKPGLAGTYEQY
>TRBV7-9
ASSATQNYGYT
>TRBV20-1
SAISGERGYEQY
>TRBV6-1
ASSGWGTGNAQY
>TRBV29-1
SVETGGETIY
>TRBV9
ASSAEGRGRETQY
>TRBV7-8
ASSLGFLETQY
>TRBV9
ASSVQVGNTEAF
>TRBV10-3
ATGTGGRERNQPQH
>TRBV7-8
ASSLSPGPRQPQH
>TRBV19
ASSMADRGGEAF
>TRBV7-2
ASRQPQMNTEAF
>TRBV13
ASSFGGQGLWNEQY
>TRBV7-6
ASSSGESYGYT
>TRBV2
ASPLRSSYNSPLH
>TRBV10-3
AISGQLNQPQH
>TRBV10-3
AISETVNNQPQH
>TRBV19
ATSSTPLAGPWGYT
>TRBV11-3
ASSLDLRTGQGITQY
>TRBV7-9
ASRFGQGNSPLH